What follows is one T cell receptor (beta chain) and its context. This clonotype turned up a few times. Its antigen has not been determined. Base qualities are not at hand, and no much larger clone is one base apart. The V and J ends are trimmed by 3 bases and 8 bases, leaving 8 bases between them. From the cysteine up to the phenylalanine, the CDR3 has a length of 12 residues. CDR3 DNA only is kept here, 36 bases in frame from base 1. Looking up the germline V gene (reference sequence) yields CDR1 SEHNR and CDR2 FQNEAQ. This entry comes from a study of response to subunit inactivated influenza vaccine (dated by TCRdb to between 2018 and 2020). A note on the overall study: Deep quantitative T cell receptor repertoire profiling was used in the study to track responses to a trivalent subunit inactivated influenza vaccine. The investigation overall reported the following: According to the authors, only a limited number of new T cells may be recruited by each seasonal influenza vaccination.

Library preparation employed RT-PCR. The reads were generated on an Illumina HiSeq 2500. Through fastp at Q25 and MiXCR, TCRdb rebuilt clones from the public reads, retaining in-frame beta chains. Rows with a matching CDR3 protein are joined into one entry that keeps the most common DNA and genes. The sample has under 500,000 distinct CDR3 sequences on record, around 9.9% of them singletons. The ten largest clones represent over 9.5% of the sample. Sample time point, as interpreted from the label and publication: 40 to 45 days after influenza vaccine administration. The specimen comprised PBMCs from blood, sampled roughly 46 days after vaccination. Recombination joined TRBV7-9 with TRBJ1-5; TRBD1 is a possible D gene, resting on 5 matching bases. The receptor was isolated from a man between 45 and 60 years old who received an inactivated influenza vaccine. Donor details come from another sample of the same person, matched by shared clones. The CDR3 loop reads CASSFGGEPQHF. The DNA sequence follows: TGTGCCAGCAGCTTTGGGGGTGAGCCCCAGCATTTT.